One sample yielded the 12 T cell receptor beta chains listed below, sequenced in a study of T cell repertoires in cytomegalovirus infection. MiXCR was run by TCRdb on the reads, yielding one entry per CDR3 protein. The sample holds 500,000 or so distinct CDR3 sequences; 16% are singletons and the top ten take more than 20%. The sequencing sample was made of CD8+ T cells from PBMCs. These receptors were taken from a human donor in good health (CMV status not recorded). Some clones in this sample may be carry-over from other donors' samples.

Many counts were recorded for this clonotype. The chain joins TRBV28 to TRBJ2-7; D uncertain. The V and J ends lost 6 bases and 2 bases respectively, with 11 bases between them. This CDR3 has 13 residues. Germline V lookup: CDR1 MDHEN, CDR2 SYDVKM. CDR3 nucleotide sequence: TGTGCCAGCAGGCCAGTTACCGCCTACGAGCAGTACTTC. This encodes CASRPVTAYEQYF.

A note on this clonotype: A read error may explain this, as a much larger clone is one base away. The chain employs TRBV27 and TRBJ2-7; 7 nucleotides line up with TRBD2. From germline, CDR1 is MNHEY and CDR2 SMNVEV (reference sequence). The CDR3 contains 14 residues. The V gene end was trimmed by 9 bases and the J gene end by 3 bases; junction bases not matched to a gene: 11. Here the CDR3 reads CASSSGASYYEQYF. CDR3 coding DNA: TGTGCCAGTTCAAGCGGGGCGAGCTACTACGAGCAGTACTTC.

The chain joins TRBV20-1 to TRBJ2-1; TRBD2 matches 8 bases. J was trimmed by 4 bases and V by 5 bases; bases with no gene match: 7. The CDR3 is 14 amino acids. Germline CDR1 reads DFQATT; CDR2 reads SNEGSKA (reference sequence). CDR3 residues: CSAPPRGGYNEQFF. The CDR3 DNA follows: TGCAGTGCTCCCCCTCGGGGGGGGTACAATGAGCAGTTCTTC.

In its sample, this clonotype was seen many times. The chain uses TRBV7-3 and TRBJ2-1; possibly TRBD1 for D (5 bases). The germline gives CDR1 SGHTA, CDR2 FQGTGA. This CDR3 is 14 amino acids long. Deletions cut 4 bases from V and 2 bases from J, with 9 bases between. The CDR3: CASSSPDTYNEQFF. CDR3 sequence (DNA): TGTGCCAGCAGCTCACCGGACACCTACAATGAGCAGTTCTTC.

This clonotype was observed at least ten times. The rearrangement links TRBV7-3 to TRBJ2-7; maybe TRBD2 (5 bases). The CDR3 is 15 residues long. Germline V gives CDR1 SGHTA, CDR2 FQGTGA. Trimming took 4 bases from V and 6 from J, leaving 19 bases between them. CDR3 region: CASSYLPAPEGEQYF. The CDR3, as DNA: TGTGCCAGCAGCTACCTACCAGCCCCAGAGGGCGAGCAGTACTTC.

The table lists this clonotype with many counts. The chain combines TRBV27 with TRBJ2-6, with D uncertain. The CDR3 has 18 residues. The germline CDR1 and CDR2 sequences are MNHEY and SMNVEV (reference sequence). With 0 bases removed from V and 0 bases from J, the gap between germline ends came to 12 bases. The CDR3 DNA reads TGTGCCAGCAGTTTATCGGCAGGCCCCCACTCTGGGGCCAACGTCCTGACTTTC. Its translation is CASSLSAGPHSGANVLTF. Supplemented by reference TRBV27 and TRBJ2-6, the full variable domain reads EAQVTQNPRYLITVTGKKLTVTCSQNMNHEYMSWYRQDPGLGLRQIYYSMNVEVTDKGDVPEGYKVSRKEKRNFPLILESPSPNQTSLYFCASSLSAGPHSGANVLTFGAGSRLTVL.

CDR3 residues: CASSPAYINQPQHF. DNA of the CDR3: TGTGCCAGCAGCCCCGCCTATATAAATCAGCCCCAGCATTTT. The rearrangement joins TRBV7-9 to TRBJ1-5; D is undetermined. Germline V lookup: CDR1 SEHNR, CDR2 FQNEAQ (reference sequence). V lost 5 bases and J lost 4, with 12 bases in between. The CDR3 has 14 residues.

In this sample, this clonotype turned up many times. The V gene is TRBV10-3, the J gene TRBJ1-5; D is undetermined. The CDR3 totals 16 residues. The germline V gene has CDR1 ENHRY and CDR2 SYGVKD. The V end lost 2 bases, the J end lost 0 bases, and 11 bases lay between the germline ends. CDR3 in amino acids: CAISEALEFSNQPQHF. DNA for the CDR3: TGTGCCATCAGTGAGGCATTGGAGTTTAGCAATCAGCCCCAGCATTTT.

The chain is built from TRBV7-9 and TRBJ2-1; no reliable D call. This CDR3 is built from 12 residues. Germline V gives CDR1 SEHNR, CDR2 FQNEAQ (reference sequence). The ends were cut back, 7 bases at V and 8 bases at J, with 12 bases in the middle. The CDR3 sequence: CASMDLFDEQFF. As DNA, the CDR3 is TGTGCCAGCATGGATCTGTTCGATGAGCAGTTCTTC.

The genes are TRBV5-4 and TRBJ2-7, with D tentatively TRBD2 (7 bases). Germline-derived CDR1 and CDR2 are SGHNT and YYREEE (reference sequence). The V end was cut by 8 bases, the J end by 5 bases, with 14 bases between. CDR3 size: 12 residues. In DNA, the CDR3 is TGTGCCAGAGGGGGGGGGGTGGACGAGCAGTACTTC. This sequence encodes CARGGGVDEQYF.

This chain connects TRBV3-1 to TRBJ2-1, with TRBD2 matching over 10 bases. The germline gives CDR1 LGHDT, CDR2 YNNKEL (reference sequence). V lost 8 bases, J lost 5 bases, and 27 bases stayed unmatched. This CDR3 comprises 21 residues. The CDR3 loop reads CASPEQPSGSCPRLDHNEQFF. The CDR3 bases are TGTGCCAGCCCAGAGCAACCTAGCGGGAGCTGTCCGCGTCTTGATCACAATGAGCAGTTCTTC.

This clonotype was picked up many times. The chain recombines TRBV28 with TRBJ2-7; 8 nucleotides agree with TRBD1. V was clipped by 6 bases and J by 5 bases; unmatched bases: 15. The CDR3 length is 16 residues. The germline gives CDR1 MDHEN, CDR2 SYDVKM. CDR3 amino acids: CASRETHGTGLHEQYF. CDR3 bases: TGTGCCAGCAGGGAGACGCACGGGACAGGACTGCACGAGCAGTACTTC.